A single sample is the source of the 23 T cell receptor beta chains below, sequenced in a study of cytomegalovirus exposure and HLA in healthy donors. This PCR relied on a set of 60 Vbeta primers and 13 Jbeta primers. Profiling relied on immunoSEQ multiplex PCR, and the TCRdb table lists in-frame clones only, not all of them. The table shows tens of thousands of clones, with 80% occurring only once. Specimen: PBMCs. The receptor source for this set is a man in his fifties in good health and CMV-seropositive.

The genes are TRBV15 and TRBJ1-2; 12 bases line up with TRBD1. In germline, CDR1 is LNHNV, CDR2 YYDKDF (reference sequence). J was trimmed by 4 bases and V by 3 bases; bases with no gene match: 3. The CDR3 runs to 15 residues. The CDR3 DNA follows: TGTGCCACCAGCAGGGGACAGGGGGCTCTCTATGGCTACACCTTC. Translating gives CATSRGQGALYGYTF.

The rearrangement links TRBV5-1 to TRBJ2-1; possible D gene TRBD2, 6 bases. V lost 0 bases and J lost 0, with 10 bases in between. The length of the CDR3 is 16 residues. The germline V gene encodes CDR1 SGHRS and CDR2 YFSETQ. The CDR3 DNA reads TGCGCCAGCAGCTTGGACGGGAGCGGCTCCTACAATGAGCAGTTCTTC. This translates into CASSLDGSGSYNEQFF.

Comment on this clone: An end of the junction differs from the germline gene, which may be a read error. This sample also contains other DNA sequences that code for the same CDR3. The chain uses TRBV27 and TRBJ1-2, with 8 bases aligning to TRBD1. CDR1 is MNHEY and CDR2 is SMNVEV in the germline V gene (reference sequence). CDR3 size: 15 residues. CDR3 coding DNA: TGCGCCAGCAGTGAACAGGGGGGGGGAAACTATGGCTACACCTTC. Protein sequence: CASSEQGGGNYGYTF.

A word on this clone: An end of the junction differs from the germline gene, which may be a read error. This chain uses TRBV5-1 with TRBJ2-6; 7 bases match TRBD1. The CDR3 is made up of 15 amino acids. Per the germline V gene, CDR1 is SGHRS and CDR2 is YFSETQ. This CDR3 is CASSVTGAGANGLTF. The CDR3 bases are TGCGCCAGCAGCGTCACAGGGGCTGGGGCCAACGGCCTGACTTTC. The whole variable domain, filled in from reference TRBV5-1 and TRBJ2-6, reads KAGVTQTPRYLIKTRGQQVTLSCSPISGHRSVSWYQQTPGQGLQFLFEYFSETQRNKGNFPGRFSGRQFSNSRSEMNVSTLELGDSALYLCASSVTGAGANGLTFGAGSRLTVL.

This CDR3 reads CASRPTSGSSSLDTQYF. The CDR3, as DNA: TGCGCCAGCAGGCCGACTAGCGGGAGCTCTTCGTTAGATACGCAGTATTTT. The chain has TRBV5-1 and TRBJ2-3, with 12 bases that match TRBD2. Trimming at V came to 5 bases and at J to 5 bases, leaving 12 bases not matched to a gene. Germline V CDR1 and CDR2: SGHRS, YFSETQ. This CDR3 has 17 residues.

The chain recombines TRBV5-1 with TRBJ2-1, with TRBD1 as a possible D gene (5 bases). The length of the CDR3 is 14 residues. CDR1 SGHRS and CDR2 YFSETQ come from the germline V gene. Trimming removed 5 bases at V and 2 bases at J, with 11 bases between. The CDR3 DNA reads TGCGCCAGCAGGGAACAGGCCACCTACAATGAGCAGTTCTTC. It specifies CASREQATYNEQFF.

This rearrangement joins TRBV5-1 to TRBJ2-7; TRBD1 is a possible D gene (5 bases). V lost 0 bases to trimming and J lost 4 bases, with 23 bases between them. CDR1 is SGHRS, CDR2 YFSETQ, per germline. This CDR3 is built from 18 residues. In DNA form, the CDR3 reads TGCGCCAGCAGCTTGGGGGCCTCCCAGGGCTCAGTAAGTTACGAGCAGTACTTC. As protein: CASSLGASQGSVSYEQYF.

The chain joins TRBV19 to TRBJ2-2, with TRBD2 matching over 7 bases. The CDR3 covers 16 residues. Losses at the gene ends were 6 bases for V and 4 bases for J; bases not matched to a gene: 11. Germline CDR1 and CDR2: LNHDA and SQIVND (reference sequence). This CDR3 is CASSPLREAGTGELFF. The CDR3 DNA sequence: TGTGCCAGTAGCCCTCTCCGGGAGGCTGGCACCGGGGAGCTGTTTTTT.

The chain links TRBV30 to TRBJ2-1; D might be TRBD2 (5 bases). V shed 1 base and J shed 8 bases, with 12 bases lying between them. Germline V gene lookup returns CDR1 GTSNPN and CDR2 SVGIG (reference sequence). The CDR3 is 13 amino acids. The DNA for the CDR3 is TGTGCCTGGAGTGAAAGCCGGGATCATGAGCAGTTCTTC. This codes for CAWSESRDHEQFF.

This chain links TRBV2 with TRBJ1-2; TRBD1 aligns across 10 bases. Germline CDR1 SNHLY, CDR2 FYNNEI. The J segment lost 2 bases and the V segment lost 3 bases, leaving 6 bases of the junction unmatched. The CDR3 spans 16 residues. CDR3 nucleotides: TGTGCCAGCAGTGATGGGACAGGGGTTGTCAACTATGGCTACACCTTC. It encodes CASSDGTGVVNYGYTF.

Only one count was recorded for this clone. CDR3: CAIRAGVGEKLFF. Written as DNA, the CDR3 is TGTGCCATCAGGGCAGGCGTAGGTGAAAAACTGTTTTTT. The chain employs TRBV10-3 and TRBJ1-4; D unresolved. This CDR3 comprises 13 residues. The germline CDR1 and CDR2 sequences are ENHRY and SYGVKD. V dropped 6 bases and J dropped 7 bases, with 12 bases sitting between them.

This chain joins TRBV15 and TRBJ2-5, with TRBD2 matching over 8 bases. Matching the DNA end better, TRBJ2-7 makes the J call doubtful. CDR3 length equals 15 residues. CDR1 and CDR2 from the germline V gene are LNHNV and YYDKDF (reference sequence). The CDR3 coding sequence is TGTGCCACCAGCAGAGGCGGGACTAGGGCCTACGAGCAGTACTTC. Translation gives CATSRGGTRAYEQYF.

The chain is built from TRBV5-1 and TRBJ2-7; tentative D call: TRBD2 (6 bases). Per the germline V gene, CDR1 is SGHRS and CDR2 is YFSETQ. The CDR3 length is 15 residues. V lost 0 bases, J lost 2 bases, and 12 bases lay in between. The CDR3 spells CASSLDTGGTYEQYF. CDR3 coding DNA: TGCGCCAGCAGCTTGGACACGGGCGGGACCTACGAGCAGTACTTC.

The chain has TRBV14 and TRBJ2-7; 13 nucleotides agree with TRBD2. V lost 8 bases and J lost 3; bases outside the gene matches: 4. The germline CDR1 and CDR2 sequences are SGHDN and FVKESK. CDR3 length equals 14 residues. DNA of the CDR3: TGTGCCAGCGCGGGACTAGCGGGGTACTACGAGCAGTACTTC. Translating gives CASAGLAGYYEQYF.

The V call is TRBV25-1, the J call TRBJ2-2, with 8 bases that match TRBD1. V gave up 1 base and J gave up 2 bases; unmatched junction bases: 3. The CDR3 runs to 16 residues. CDR1 is MGHDK, CDR2 SYGVNS, per germline. The CDR3 spells CASSEFGQGNTGELFF. CDR3 coding DNA: TGTGCCAGCAGTGAATTTGGACAGGGCAACACCGGGGAGCTGTTTTTT.

A single count supports this clone. The chain uses TRBV5-1 and TRBJ2-3; D remains unclear. This CDR3 region has 12 residues. The germline V and J ends were trimmed by 0 bases and 8 bases, with 7 bases remaining between them. Germline V gene sequence: CDR1 SGHRS, CDR2 YFSETQ. Here the CDR3 reads CASSLERGTQYF. CDR3 DNA: TGCGCCAGCAGCTTGGAGCGTGGTACGCAGTATTTT.

The chain joins TRBV5-8 to TRBJ2-2, with TRBD1 matching over 10 bases. Germline CDR1 and CDR2: SGHTS and YDEGEE. This CDR3 has 15 residues. Losses at the gene ends were 5 bases for V and 2 bases for J; bases not matched to a gene: 3. The CDR3 loop is CASSRDRGNTGELFF. DNA of the CDR3: TGTGCCAGCAGTCGGGACAGGGGAAACACCGGGGAGCTGTTTTTT.

J is TRBJ1-2 and V is TRBV2, with D perhaps TRBD1 (6 bases). There are 14 residues in the CDR3. CDR1 SNHLY and CDR2 FYNNEI come from the germline V gene. Trimming left V 3 bases short and J 4 bases short, with 12 bases between. The CDR3 DNA sequence: TGTGCCAGCAGTGAGCAGGGGTCCCCCTATGGCTACACCTTC. Its translation: CASSEQGSPYGYTF.

The V gene is TRBV25-1, the J gene TRBJ2-3; D not resolved. CDR1 and CDR2 (germline): MGHDK, SYGVNS. V shed 4 bases and J shed 2 bases, with 16 bases lying between them. The CDR3 is made up of 16 amino acids. This CDR3 is CASSVHGVSATDTQYF. The CDR3 DNA is TGTGCCAGCAGTGTCCACGGAGTGTCCGCCACAGATACGCAGTATTTT. Supplemented by reference TRBV25-1 and TRBJ2-3, the full variable domain reads EADIYQTPRYLVIGTGKKITLECSQTMGHDKMYWYQQDPGMELHLIHYSYGVNSTEKGDLSSESTVSRIRTEHFPLTLESARPSHTSQYLCASSVHGVSATDTQYFGPGTRLTVL.

The J gene is TRBJ2-5, the V gene TRBV18; 7 positions match TRBD2. The J call may be faulty, since TRBJ2-7 better matches the DNA end. Germline lookup yields CDR1 KGHSH and CDR2 LQKENI. The CDR3 loop spans 16 amino acids. CDR3 sequence reads: CASSPTGGSDLSEQYF. CDR3 nucleotide sequence: TGTGCCAGCTCACCAACTGGCGGGAGTGACCTTTCCGAGCAGTACTTC.

This chain connects TRBV7-8 to TRBJ2-3, with D unresolved. V lost 8 bases and J 0 bases, leaving 12 bases between the germline ends. The CDR3 loop spans 14 amino acids. Per the germline V gene, CDR1 is SGHVS and CDR2 is FQNEAQ. The CDR3 coding sequence is TGTGCCAGCGGCGCTTTGACTAGCACAGATACGCAGTATTTT. Encoded protein: CASGALTSTDTQYF.

V and J are TRBV6-1 and TRBJ2-1; 8 bases agree with TRBD2. This CDR3 has 13 residues. Unmatched junction bases numbered 7, after V lost 6 bases and J lost 9 bases. CDR1 is MNHNS and CDR2 is SASEGT in the germline V gene. CDR3 sequence: CASSRTSGGEQFF. The CDR3 DNA reads TGTGCCAGCAGCCGCACTAGCGGCGGTGAGCAGTTCTTC.

The genes are TRBV5-6 and TRBJ1-6; D is unresolved. The CDR3 length is 16 residues. Per germline, CDR1 SGHDT and CDR2 YYEEEE. The ends were cut back, 1 base at V and 0 bases at J, with 8 bases in the middle. CDR3 DNA: TGTGCCAGCAGCTTGCAAGGGAGCTCCTATAATTCACCCCTCCACTTT. Translated: CASSLQGSSYNSPLHF.